The present entry profiles one T cell receptor beta chain with its context. Antigen unknown. The record originates from a study of tumor and adjacent non-tumor tissue in lung cancer. Overall study: Aged about 31 to 80 years, patients included roughly ten men and five or six women with stage I to III disease. On average, productive TCRbeta reads reached about 4.17 million per sample. Notes on the study in general: Tumor tissue had significantly higher TCR diversity than normal lung. Shorter survival was associated with higher TCR diversity in tumors.

The library came from three nested PCR rounds adapted from ARM-PCR protocols. MiXCR, run by TCRdb on the multiplex PCR reads, gives a single entry per CDR3 protein. The sample lists some 97,000 distinct CDR3 sequences, approximately 60% occurring once. CDR1 is SGHDN, CDR2 FVKESK, per germline. Trimming took off 9 bases at V and 13 bases at J, with 22 bases between the two ends. The CDR3 has 13 residues. RNA was extracted from bulk tissue without any cell sorting. Distant lung tissue was collected more than 3 cm away from the tumor edge. Sequenced input: distant non-tumor lung tissue. The clonotype originates from a man aged 30-40 years with non-small cell lung cancer. The gene calls are TRBV14 and TRBJ1-3; D is ambiguous. CDR3 residues: CARRTKAGPRIYF. The CDR3 region has the DNA TGTGCCAGAAGAACCAAGGCAGGCCCGAGGATATATTTT.